What follows describes a single T cell receptor (beta chain). The specificity of this receptor is unknown. The CDR3 holds 15 amino acids from the cysteine to the phenylalanine. The record lacks a DNA sequence. In the germline V gene (reference sequence), CDR1 corresponds to SEHNR and CDR2 to FQNEAQ. From each donor, an approximately 2.5 ml peripheral blood sample was drawn into PAXgene tubes and stored at -80 degrees C. Without T cell sorting, total RNA was isolated from whole blood using the PAXgene blood miRNA kit on an automated QIAcube. Peripheral blood from monozygotic twin pairs concordant or discordant for inflammatory bowel disease was subjected to deep TCRalpha and TCRbeta repertoire profiling with unique molecular barcoding. Smoking habits were recorded for all twin pairs, and each individual was classified as a current, former or never smoker. This sample was taken from a study of monozygotic twins with inflammatory bowel disease (dated by TCRdb to between 2017 and 2020). For context, the study as a whole: The complete study included some 28 monozygotic twin pairs: 19 IBD-discordant Danish pairs and nine German pairs, of which four were IBD-concordant and five were IBD-discordant. The search for disease-associated traits relied mainly on comparing IBD patients with their genetically identical healthy co-twins within discordant pairs. Each individual had, on average, about 151 000 unique TCRalpha sequences and 181 000 unique TCRbeta sequences available for analysis.

The protocol used for the library was 5' RACE. For each TCR library, 3,500 to 4,000 ng of total RNA was used. For each sample, cDNA synthesis was carried out in eight separate reactions using SMARTScribe reverse transcriptase. During cDNA synthesis, template switching introduced unique molecular identifiers that contained a 6-nucleotide sample barcode. Amplification of TCRalpha and TCRbeta cDNA involved two nested PCRs of 16 and 9 cycles, and each PCR was followed by bead purification. Before amplification, the cDNA was treated with uracil DNA-glycosylase and purified using the QIAquick PCR purification kit. In the second PCR, Illumina TruSeq-compatible adapters and sample-specific barcodes were added. Library quality and concentration were assessed using TapeStation and Qubit, and 4.5 to 5.5 ng of each library was pooled. Sequencing of pooled libraries was carried out on an Illumina HiSeq2500 single-index Rapid Run using 2 x 100 bp reads and custom sequencing primers. From the authors' description of their analysis: UMI-based consensus assembly with MiGEC version 1.2.6 was used to correct PCR and sequencing errors. V(D)J alignment, clonotype assembly and CDR3 extraction were performed with MiXCR version 2.1.1. To normalise gene usage, clonotype sharing and MAIT/NKT TCR abundance, the top 1000, 10 000 and 20 000 clonotypes in each sample were analysed. After downsampling to 27 000 UMIs, diversity was calculated as the inverse Simpson index using the vegan R package. Statistical testing used paired Mann-Whitney U tests on the discordant twin pairs and applied Benjamini-Hochberg correction for multiple testing. With the reads reprocessed by TCRdb, a single entry stands for each CDR3 protein sequence and no DNA is reported. These V and J calls are TCRdb output, not the study's own analysis. The table held for this sample gives some 130,000 distinct CDR3 sequences. About 1.2% of the sample is held by the ten biggest clonotypes.

The paper as a whole reports these results and caveats: No single strong signal or clonotype linked to IBD turned up in the results, so the idea that one exists was not supported. Compared with healthy twins, IBD patients shared fewer clonotypes with other individuals, and the difference was most pronounced in patients with signs of disease activity. Measured by the inverse Simpson index, TCRbeta repertoire diversity was lower in IBD patients than in their healthy co-twins. The analysis was unable to tell different T cell subtypes apart. Because patients received different immunosuppressive treatments, the repertoires may have picked up extra background noise and variability between individuals. Repertoire similarity did not differ between concordant and discordant twins, possibly due to limited statistical power.

The sequenced sample consisted of blood. This chain joins TRBV7-9 to TRBJ2-1. The origin of this receptor is a human donor with ulcerative colitis or Crohn's disease, or a healthy co-twin of an affected twin (not recorded which). The CDR3 corresponds to CASSSTARSYNEQFF.